This T cell receptor (beta chain) emerged from a study of vaccination effects on CD4 cells after COVID-19. Note on this clone: Its specificity is not known.

Only in-frame clones appear in the TCRdb table, and some are missing; sequencing was by immunoSEQ multiplex PCR. In the table there are more than 60,000 clones, just under 75% of which are singletons. V lost 1 base, J lost 1 base, and 10 bases stayed unmatched. There are 17 residues in the CDR3. The germline V gene encodes CDR1 SGHRS and CDR2 YFSETQ. Upon completion of 10 to 11 days in culture, CD4+ T cells were isolated. Two-dose BNT162b2 or mRNA-1273 vaccination was given to participants. The receptor's source is a human donor who received a COVID-19 vaccine. Source: CD4+ T cells from PBMCs cultured without peptide, taken after COVID-19 vaccination. The rearrangement uses TRBV5-1 and TRBJ2-5; 7 bases map to TRBD2. The CDR3 sequence: CASSLSAGSSGQETQYF. In DNA form, the CDR3 reads TGCGCCAGCAGCTTGAGTGCGGGCTCTAGCGGCCAAGAGACCCAGTACTTC.